This T cell receptor (beta chain) was identified in a study of control samples from healthy donors and cancer patients. Profiled with immunoSEQ multiplex PCR; TCRdb holds only in-frame clones, not every one. The profile shows roughly 100,000 clones, around 86% of them singletons. This clone turned up a few times. Germline CDR1 is LNHNV and CDR2 is YYDKDF (reference sequence). CDR3 size: 19 residues. Trimming at V came to 3 bases and at J to 2 bases, leaving 15 bases not matched to a gene. The chain joins TRBV15 to TRBJ1-5; 8 bases align to TRBD1. The TCR comes from a woman aged 45-60 years in good health. The sequencing sample was made of blood. DNA of the CDR3: TGTGCCACCAGCAGGGATGACAGGGGCAGAGGGGGCGGCAATCAGCCCCAGCATTTT. Its protein is CATSRDDRGRGGGNQPQHF.